A selection of T cell receptor beta chains follows, all from one sample in a study of blood T cells in healthy people across ages. TCRdb reprocessed the 5' RACE reads with MiXCR, giving one entry per CDR3 protein. The sample includes 800,000 to 1,300,000 distinct CDR3 sequences, 25% of them seen just once. This sample also belongs to another study, concerning T cells of mothers and their children.

Sequencing used blood. The source is a girl aged 2-10 years in good health. CDR3s include the opening cysteine and the closing phenylalanine or tryptophan. A D gene is named only where the DNA matches it firmly. The size field is filled for only some rows; it gives once, few, many or a size class.

>TRBJ2-1|few|TRBV14|-
TGTGCCAGCAGCCCAGCCTCACTAGTTCGGGATGAGCAGTTCTTC
CASSPASLVRDEQFF
>TRBJ1-3|-|TRBV5-1|TRBD1
TGCGCCAGCAGCTTGGGACAGGGAGGAAGCACCATATATTTT
CASSLGQGGSTIYF
>TRBJ1-1|-|TRBV20-1|-
TGCAGTGCTAGTCCGGGCGTTGCGCTGGGACAAGCAGCTTTCTTT
CSASPGVALGQAAFF
>TRBJ2-3|few|TRBV5-1|-
TGCGCCAGCAGCTTGGGCGTGGATTTGGATACGCAGTATTTT
CASSLGVDLDTQYF
>TRBJ2-5|-|TRBV7-2|-
TGTGCCAGCAGCTTAGTCAGGGGAGGGGAGGAGACCCAGTACTTC
CASSLVRGGEETQYF
>TRBJ2-1|few|TRBV4-3|TRBD2
TGCGCCAGCAGCCAAGTCAGCCTAGCGGAGGAAACCAATGAGCAGTTCTTC
CASSQVSLAEETNEQFF
>TRBJ1-3|-|TRBV20-1|-
TGCAGTGCTAGGGTTCCCCGGGGAAACACCATATATTTT
CSARVPRGNTIYF
>TRBJ2-5|-|TRBV3-1|-
TGTGCCAGCAGCCAAGTCAACGGGGTGGGAGAGACCCAGTACTTC
CASSQVNGVGETQYF
>TRBJ2-1|-|TRBV7-9|-
TGTGCCAGCAGCTTAGCCAGCGGGTACTCCTACAATGAGCAGTTCTTC
CASSLASGYSYNEQFF
>TRBJ2-7|few|TRBV4-3|-
TGCGCCAGCAGCCAAGAACTCTCGAGGGAAGCCGAGCAGTACTTC
CASSQELSREAEQYF
>TRBJ2-7|-|TRBV5-6|TRBD2
TGTGCCAGCAGATTAGTTCGGGGGGACGCCTACGAGCAGTACTTC
CASRLVRGDAYEQYF
>TRBJ1-6|once|TRBV7-2|-
TGTGCCAGCAGCTTTTTGACAGGAGGTTGTTCACCCCTCCACTTT
CASSFLTGGCSPLHF
>TRBJ1-5|-|TRBV12-5|-
TGTGCTAGTGGGGGTTATCAGCCCCAGCATTTT
CASGGYQPQHF
>TRBJ1-3|-|TRBV28|-
TGTGCCAGCAGTTTAGAACAGGGAAACACCATATATTTT
CASSLEQGNTIYF
>TRBJ2-1|few|TRBV5-1|-
TGCGCCAGCAGCTTGGTGGCGGATTTATACAATGAGCAGTTCTTC
CASSLVADLYNEQFF
>TRBJ1-2|once|TRBV5-5|-
TGTGCCAGCAGCTCGGCCCCCATTTGGGGTGGCTACACCTTC
CASSSAPIWGGYTF
>TRBJ2-3|few|TRBV24-1|-
TGTGCCACCAGTGACCTTCCGGGGATCGCAGATACGCAGTATTTT
CATSDLPGIADTQYF
>TRBJ2-7|few|TRBV7-2|-
TGTGCCAGCGGTATACAGCGGTATCCCTACGAGCAGTACTTC
CASGIQRYPYEQYF
>TRBJ2-7|-|TRBV10-2|TRBD2
TGCGCCAGCCTTAGCGGGAGGGCTATCTACGAGCAGTACTTC
CASLSGRAIYEQYF
>TRBJ2-7|-|TRBV20-1|-
TGCAGTGCTAGATCTCTAGGGCCCTCCTACGAGCAGTACTTC
CSARSLGPSYEQYF
>TRBJ1-2|few|TRBV6-2/TRBV6-3|TRBD1
TGTGCCAGCAGGATCGGGACAGTGAAGAAGCTGAACTATGGCTACACCTTC
CASRIGTVKKLNYGYTF
>TRBJ2-7|-|TRBV7-6|-
TGTGCCAGCAGCCCAAACCTGGGGGCCGAGCAGTACTTC
CASSPNLGAEQYF
>TRBJ1-1|-|TRBV10-3|-
TGTGCCATCAGCAACACAATAGGGGCTTTCTTT
CAISNTIGAFF
>TRBJ1-3|-|TRBV5-1|-
TGCGCCAGCAGCAGGGACACCGACTCTGGAAACACCATATATTTT
CASSRDTDSGNTIYF
>TRBJ1-4|-|TRBV6-4|-
TGTGCCAGCAGTGACCCCCTTGCAACTAATGAAAAACTGTTTTTT
CASSDPLATNEKLFF
>TRBJ2-7|few|TRBV3-1|-
TGTGCCAGCAGCCAAGATCTTTCAGCGGGCTACGAGCAGTACTTC
CASSQDLSAGYEQYF
>TRBJ2-5|-|TRBV19|TRBD2
TGTGCCAGTAGTAATCAGCGGGGGGACCAAGAGACCCAGTACTTC
CASSNQRGDQETQYF
>TRBJ1-6|-|TRBV11-2|TRBD1
TGTGCCAGCAGCTGGGACAGGGTTTCACCCCTCCACTTT
CASSWDRVSPLHF
>TRBJ2-7|-|TRBV29-1|-
TGCAGCGTTGAGGGGGATTTGAACGAGCAGTACTTC
CSVEGDLNEQYF
>TRBJ1-4|once|TRBV12-3/TRBV12-4|TRBD1
TGTGCCAGCAGTACATACGGGACAGGGATTGCAAAACTGTTTTTT
CASSTYGTGIAKLFF
>TRBJ2-3|-|TRBV20-1|TRBD2
TGCAGTGCTCTTAGACTAGCGGGAGAGGTTAGCCCAGATACGCAGTATTTT
CSALRLAGEVSPDTQYF
>TRBJ2-5|few|TRBV6-5|-
TGTGCCAGCAGTTACTTGTGGGCGGCAGAGACCCAGTACTTC
CASSYLWAAETQYF
>TRBJ2-7|-|TRBV7-2|-
TGTGCCAGCAGCCTAAAGCGGACGGGGACCTACGAGCAGTACTTC
CASSLKRTGTYEQYF
>TRBJ2-7|few|TRBV29-1|-
TGCAGCGTCAACCGGGGGGACATGGGCTACGAGCAGTACTTC
CSVNRGDMGYEQYF
>TRBJ2-3|-|TRBV4-1|-
TGCGCCAGCAGCCGGGTACCGGGACTGGCCACAGATACGCAGTATTTT
CASSRVPGLATDTQYF
>TRBJ1-1|few|TRBV20-1|-
TGCAGTGCCTCAGGGCTCGCGGGAACTGAAGCTTTCTTT
CSASGLAGTEAFF
>TRBJ2-5|few|TRBV7-8|TRBD1
TGTGCCAGCAGCTTAGCGGGGACAGGCCTCCAAGAGACCCAGTACTTC
CASSLAGTGLQETQYF
>TRBJ2-7|few|TRBV6-6|-
TGTGCCAGCACCTGGGCTAGCTCCTACGAGCAGTACTTC
CASTWASSYEQYF
>TRBJ1-1|-|TRBV19|-
TGTGCCAGTAGGACAATGCCGAACACTGAAGCTTTCTTT
CASRTMPNTEAFF
>TRBJ2-5|many|TRBV25-1|-
TGTGCCAGCTCCACCCGAGGAACCGAGACCCAGTACTTC
CASSTRGTETQYF
>TRBJ1-3|-|TRBV5-6|-
TGTGCCAGCAGCCCGGTGCACGGAAACACCATATATTTT
CASSPVHGNTIYF